The 2 T cell receptor beta chains below come from one sample, sequenced in a study of control samples from healthy donors and cancer patients. Profiling relied on immunoSEQ multiplex PCR, and the TCRdb table lists in-frame clones only, not all of them. The data show 120,000 or so clones, roughly 91% seen once. The sample consisted of PBMCs. The receptors here all came from a man aged 50 to 59 with head and neck cancer.

This clone was counted between two and nine times. The chain has TRBV28 and TRBJ1-2, with 7 bases matching TRBD1. Germline CDR1 is MDHEN and CDR2 is SYDVKM. V trimming: 6 bases; J trimming: 6 bases; junction bases outside the gene matches: 7. The CDR3 runs 13 residues. This chain's CDR3 is CASRYRGADGYTF. DNA for the CDR3: TGTGCCAGCAGATACAGGGGAGCAGATGGCTACACCTTC.

This clone was seen just once. The rearrangement uses TRBV7-2 and TRBJ1-1; 7 bases align to TRBD1. The CDR3 covers 13 residues. The germline gives CDR1 SGHTA, CDR2 FQGNSA. V shed 4 bases, J shed 7 bases, and the junction held 6 bases outside the gene matches. CDR3 coding DNA: TGTGCCAGCAGCTACGCTGACAGGGATGAAGCTTTCTTT. Encoded protein: CASSYADRDEAFF. The full variable domain, with the rest looked up from reference TRBV7-2 and TRBJ1-1, is GAGVSQSPSNKVTEKGKDVELRCDPISGHTALYWYRQSLGQGLEFLIYFQGNSAPDKSGLPSDRFSAERTGGSVSTLTIQRTQQEDSAVYLCASSYADRDEAFFGQGTRLTVV.